The sequence of this T cell receptor beta chain was determined in a study of circulating and synovial CD4+ cells in juvenile arthritis. CDR3 size: 14 residues. The V end was cut by 0 bases, the J end by 3 bases, with 9 bases between. From germline, CDR1 is SGHDT and CDR2 YYEEEE. This clone was counted a single time. The target antigen is unknown. Method: immunoSEQ multiplex PCR; TCRdb's copy keeps in-frame clones and lacks some. The table has 30,000 to 40,000 clones, about 95% seen once. General observations from the study: T cell genome counts differed by at least an order of magnitude between CPL and CD4 samples. Shared-clonotype fractions with synovium likely underestimate full repertoire overlap. Circulating pathogenic-like lymphocytes shared a substantially higher fraction of CDR3 sequences with synovium than bulk blood. These repertoires were less diverse than bulk blood CD4 repertoires.

The sequenced sample consisted of CD4+ T cells from blood. The chain links TRBV5-6 to TRBJ1-1; no reliable D call. The source is a human donor with juvenile idiopathic arthritis. CDR3 in DNA: TGTGCCAGCAGCTTGGGTGGCGGGGACACTGAAGCTTTCTTT. Protein sequence: CASSLGGGDTEAFF.